This T cell receptor beta chain comes out of a study of identical twins. Study results and limitations: The study found weaker excess twin sharing in beta out-of-frame sequences. Insertions were fewer in abundant cord blood beta clonotypes, whereas memory repertoires showed none of this pattern.

V shed 7 bases and J 5 bases; nucleotides not matched to a gene: 5. Germline V CDR1 and CDR2: SGHRS, YFSETQ. This CDR3 region has 13 residues. This clonotype showed up many times. Its target is not known. Unique molecular identifiers were present on the cDNA, and a universal primer site came from template switching. MiXCR, run by TCRdb on the 5' RACE reads, gives a single entry per CDR3 protein. This table has nearly 650,000 distinct CDR3 sequences, around 7.4% appearing once. The same sample was also studied in work on yellow fever vaccine responses in identical twins.

The clonotype originates from a woman in her late teens or twenties in good health. J is TRBJ1-1 and V is TRBV5-1; 10 bases fit TRBD1. Material: PBMCs. DNA of the CDR3: TGCGCCAGCGACAGGGGGCAGGGGACTGAAGCTTTCTTT. It codes for CASDRGQGTEAFF.